These 10 T cell receptor beta chains share one sample of origin, sequenced in a study of T cell repertoires in cytomegalovirus infection. TCRdb ran MiXCR on the reads and lists one entry per CDR3 protein. The repertoire holds roughly 570,000 distinct CDR3 sequences, with approximately 40% as singletons. Which antigens these TCRs recognize remains unknown. This sample comprised cultured PBMCs, obtained from culture after CMV antigen stimulation. The receptors derive from a human donor in good health (CMV status not recorded). Some clones in this sample may be carry-over from other donors' samples.

This clonotype has only a few counts. This chain joins TRBV6-6 and TRBJ2-5, with D perhaps TRBD1 or TRBD2 (5 bases each). In germline, CDR1 is MNHNY, CDR2 SVGAGI (reference sequence). Deletions cut 6 bases from V and 2 bases from J, with 13 bases between. The CDR3 is 14 amino acids. In nucleotides, the CDR3 is TGTGCCAGCAGGGGGAGACAGAATCAAGAGACCCAGTACTTC. Protein sequence: CASRGRQNQETQYF.

This chain joins TRBV7-8 and TRBJ2-3; the match to TRBD2 covers 8 bases. Germline trimming cut 2 bases from V and 3 bases from J; bases unmatched to any gene: 7. This CDR3 region has 16 residues. The germline CDR1 and CDR2 sequences are SGHVS and FQNEAQ. For the CDR3, the DNA is TGTGCCAGCAGCTTACGGACGGGGGGGGAAACAGATACGCAGTATTTT. Translation: CASSLRTGGETDTQYF.

This clonotype was counted a few times. The J gene is TRBJ1-2, the V gene TRBV7-2, with D perhaps TRBD1 (5 bases). The V and J ends lost 4 bases and 4 bases respectively, with 10 bases between them. This CDR3 comprises 13 residues. CDR1 SGHTA and CDR2 FQGNSA come from the germline V gene. DNA for the CDR3: TGTGCCAGCAGCTCCCGGGACGGCTATGGCTACACCTTC. This gives the protein CASSSRDGYGYTF.

V gene TRBV12-3 or TRBV12-4 combines with J gene TRBJ2-7; D is uncertain. The V end was cut by 2 bases, the J end by 8 bases, with 22 bases between. This CDR3 has 16 amino acids. The CDR3, as DNA: TGTGCCAGCAGTTTAAGGTCTTCCTCCCACCCTAGAAAGCAGTACTTC. Encoded protein: CASSLRSSSHPRKQYF.

This rearrangement joins TRBV6-6 to TRBJ1-1; maybe TRBD1 (6 bases). This CDR3 has 13 residues. CDR1 and CDR2 (germline): MNHNY, SVGAGI (reference sequence). Deletions cut 6 bases from V and 4 bases from J, with 12 bases between. This CDR3 reads CASRTQGPTEAFF. The CDR3 DNA follows: TGTGCCAGCAGAACACAGGGACCCACTGAAGCTTTCTTT.

The V call is TRBV7-9, the J call TRBJ2-2, with TRBD2 matching 9 bases. The germline V gene has CDR1 SEHNR and CDR2 FQNEAQ (reference sequence). The CDR3 length is 17 residues. The junction had 7 bases not matched to a gene; V was cut back by 2 bases and J by 3 bases. DNA for the CDR3: TGTGCCAGCAGCTTAATCCGGGGACTAGCCGACACCGGGGAGCTGTTTTTT. It translates to CASSLIRGLADTGELFF. The full variable domain, with the rest looked up from reference TRBV7-9 and TRBJ2-2, is DTGVSQNPRHKITKRGQNVTFRCDPISEHNRLYWYRQTLGQGPEFLTYFQNEAQLEKSRLLSDRFSAERPKGSFSTLEIQRTEQGDSAMYLCASSLIRGLADTGELFFGEGSRLTVL.

This clonotype is medium-sized within its sample. At one end, the junction sequence differs from germline, possibly due to a read error. V is TRBV10-3 and J is TRBJ1-1, with D maybe TRBD1 (6 bases). Per germline, CDR1 ENHRY and CDR2 SYGVKD. This CDR3 is 14 amino acids long. CDR3 sequence reads: CAISESRGQTEAFF. CDR3 nucleotides: TGTGCCATCAGCGAGTCCCGGGGACAAACTGAAGCTTTCTTT.

A few counts support this clonotype. The chain links TRBV7-6 to TRBJ2-1; the D gene is possibly TRBD1 (5 bases). Germline CDR1 reads SGHVS; CDR2 reads FNYEAQ. This CDR3 is built from 12 residues. The V and J ends lost 2 bases and 9 bases respectively, with 8 bases between them. The CDR3 here is CASSLSRGEQFF. Written as DNA, the CDR3 is TGTGCCAGCAGCTTAAGTAGGGGTGAGCAGTTCTTC.

This clonotype was counted a single time. The rearrangement joins TRBV7-6 to TRBJ1-2; 8 bases are a match to TRBD1. Germline CDR1 is SGHVS and CDR2 is FNYEAQ. V lost 8 bases to trimming and J lost 6 bases; unmatched junction nucleotides: 5. This CDR3 is 12 amino acids long. The CDR3 DNA sequence: TGTGCCAGCCCGGACAGGGACAATGGCTACACCTTC. Its translation: CASPDRDNGYTF.

Turning to this clonotype: Given a much more abundant clone one base away, this may be a read error. The chain employs TRBV7-2 and TRBJ2-3; D perhaps matches TRBD2 (5 bases). Deletions cut 5 bases from V and 0 bases from J, with 15 bases between. Germline values: CDR1 SGHTA, CDR2 FQGNSA. This CDR3 comprises 16 residues. The CDR3 protein is CASSPRGFSSTDTQYF. CDR3 bases: TGTGCCAGCAGCCCCCGGGGATTCAGCAGCACAGATACGCAGTATTTT.